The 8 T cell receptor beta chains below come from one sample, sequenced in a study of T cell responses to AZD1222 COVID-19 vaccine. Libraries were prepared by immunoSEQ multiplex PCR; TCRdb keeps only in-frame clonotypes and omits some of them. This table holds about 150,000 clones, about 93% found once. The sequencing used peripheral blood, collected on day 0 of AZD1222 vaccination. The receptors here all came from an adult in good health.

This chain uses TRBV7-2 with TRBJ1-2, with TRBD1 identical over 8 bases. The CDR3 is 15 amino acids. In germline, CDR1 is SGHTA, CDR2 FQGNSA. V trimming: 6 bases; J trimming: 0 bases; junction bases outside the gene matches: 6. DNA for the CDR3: TGTGCCAGCAGAGTAACAGGGGGAGCTAACTATGGCTACACCTTC. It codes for CASRVTGGANYGYTF. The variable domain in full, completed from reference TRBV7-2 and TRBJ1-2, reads GAGVSQSPSNKVTEKGKDVELRCDPISGHTALYWYRQSLGQGLEFLIYFQGNSAPDKSGLPSDRFSAERTGGSVSTLTIQRTQQEDSAVYLCASRVTGGANYGYTFGSGTRLTVV.

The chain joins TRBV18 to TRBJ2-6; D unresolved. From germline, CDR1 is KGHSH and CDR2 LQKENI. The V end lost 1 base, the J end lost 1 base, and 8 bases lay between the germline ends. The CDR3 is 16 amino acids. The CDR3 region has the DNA TGTGCCAGCTCACCACGTGAACAGTCTGGGGCCAACGTCCTGACTTTC. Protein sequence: CASSPREQSGANVLTF.

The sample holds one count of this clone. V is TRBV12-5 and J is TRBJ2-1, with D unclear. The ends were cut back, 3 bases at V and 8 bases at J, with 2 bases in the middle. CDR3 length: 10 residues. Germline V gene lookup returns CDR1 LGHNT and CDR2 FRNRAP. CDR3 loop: CASGFYEQFF. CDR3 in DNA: TGTGCTAGTGGTTTCTATGAGCAGTTCTTC.

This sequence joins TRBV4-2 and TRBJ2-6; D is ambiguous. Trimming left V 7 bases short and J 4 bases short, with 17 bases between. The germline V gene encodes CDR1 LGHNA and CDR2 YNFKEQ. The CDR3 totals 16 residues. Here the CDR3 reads CASTNEETAGANVLTF. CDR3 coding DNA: TGTGCCAGCACCAACGAGGAGACGGCCGGGGCCAACGTCCTGACTTTC.

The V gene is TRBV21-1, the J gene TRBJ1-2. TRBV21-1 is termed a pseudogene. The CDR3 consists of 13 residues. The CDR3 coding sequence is TGTGCCAGCACTGAGGTATACCACTATGGCTACACCTTC. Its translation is CASTEVYHYGYTF.

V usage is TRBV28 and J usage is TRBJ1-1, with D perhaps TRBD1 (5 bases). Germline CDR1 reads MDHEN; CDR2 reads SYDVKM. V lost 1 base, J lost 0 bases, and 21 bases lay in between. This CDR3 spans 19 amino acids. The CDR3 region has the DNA TGTGCCAGCAGTTTATCCCGTTGGGGACCGTTTTTTATGAACACTGAAGCTTTCTTT. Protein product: CASSLSRWGPFFMNTEAFF.

The CDR3 loop is CASSPLFLNEQFF. In nucleotides, the CDR3 is TGTGCCAGCAGCCCCCTATTTCTCAATGAGCAGTTCTTC. The gene calls are TRBV11-3 and TRBJ2-1; D unresolved. The CDR3 runs to 13 residues. The germline V gene has CDR1 SGHNT and CDR2 YENEEA. V shed 5 bases and J shed 6 bases, with 11 bases lying between them.

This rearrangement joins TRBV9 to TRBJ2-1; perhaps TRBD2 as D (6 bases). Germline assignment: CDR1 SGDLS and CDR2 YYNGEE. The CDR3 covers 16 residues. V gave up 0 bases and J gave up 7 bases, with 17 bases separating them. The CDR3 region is CASSVVASGLGNEQFF. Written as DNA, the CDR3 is TGTGCCAGCAGCGTAGTAGCCAGCGGGCTGGGGAATGAGCAGTTCTTC.